This paragraph covers one T cell receptor beta chain sequence. The specificity of this receptor is unknown. Base qualities are not at hand, and no much larger clone is one base apart. The data are from a study of vaccination effects on CD4 cells after COVID-19 (dated by TCRdb to the early 2020s). Notes on the research overall: In the ViraFEST assay, PBMC were stimulated with viral peptide pools, and TCR sequencing was then used to find antigen-specific CD4+ T cell clonotypes based on their expansion. Across the study, the median time from the second dose to post-vaccine sampling was 72 days (range 14 to 241). Two million PBMC per well were cultured in IMDM with approximately 5% human AB serum, 7.5 to 10 IU/ml IL-2 and gentamicin, plus 10 ug/ml peptides. In both COVID-19 convalescent patients and infection-naive vaccine recipients, the study compared SARS-CoV-2 spike-specific CD4+ TCR repertoires from before mRNA vaccination with those from after it. Altogether, some ten COVID-19 convalescent patients and several SARS-CoV-2-naive healthy vaccine recipients made up the full study. In the study, cultures from other donors were sequenced using the Oncomine TCR Beta short-read assay on an Illumina iSeq 100.

Libraries were constructed by the immunoSEQ multiplex PCR assay. DNA from the cultured, isolated CD4+ T cells was subjected to TCR beta CDR3 sequencing. The published analysis was carried out like this. Non-productive TCR sequences were removed and reads were trimmed to the CDR3 region, keeping CDR3s of at least 7 amino acids. The MANAFEST web app was used to identify antigen-specific clonotypes by comparing expansion in peptide wells with expansion in reference cultures. To count as positive, a clone had to show expansion at FDR<0.05 compared with the reference and with all other wells, an odds ratio above 5, and a frequency above 0.1% in two replicate wells. A clonotype was called cross-reactive if it was significantly expanded both in SARS-CoV-2 spike wells and in at least one common cold coronavirus spike condition. CDR3 similarity was assessed by Levenshtein distance with the stringdist R package, and unrooted trees were built with ape in R 3.6.1. TCRdb took over this immuneACCESS table, retaining in-frame rearrangements with V and J assigned. Such tables are incomplete; in checked studies, under half of the missing clones stem from an unresolved V gene, and the remainder is unexplained. For V, J and clone size, that table is used; D and trimming come from the DNA. This sample lists 50,000 to 70,000 clones; 70% to 80% were detected once. Around 2.5% of the sample comes from the top ten.

After less than 13 days of culture, CD4+ T cells were isolated with the EasySep CD4+ T cell isolation kit. Participants received two doses of either the BNT162b2 or the mRNA-1273 mRNA SARS-CoV-2 vaccine. Healthy vaccine recipients had no prior SARS-CoV-2 infection, confirmed by negative nucleocapsid antibodies before and after vaccination. Half of the culture medium was replaced with fresh IL-2-containing medium on days 3 and 7. Unless noted otherwise, every peptide stimulation condition was grown in triplicate wells. PBMC were separated from whole blood using Ficoll-Paque Plus gradient centrifugation and were then either cryopreserved at -140C or used fresh. Genomic DNA was extracted from cultured CD4+ T cells with the QIAamp micro DNA kit. The paper as a whole reports these results and caveats: Among healthy vaccine recipients, nearly all vaccine-induced clones were SARS-CoV-2 mono-reactive, and just 1 of 255 was cross-reactive with common cold coronaviruses. Only a small number of convalescent patients were included, and no early post-infection timepoints were available, which limited the study. Both infection-induced and vaccine-induced clones contracted markedly at late post-vaccination timepoints, which is consistent with waning T cell responses.

The TCR comes from a human donor who received a COVID-19 vaccine. Sample: CD4+ T cells from PBMCs cultured without peptide, taken after COVID-19 vaccination.

CDR3 region: CASSPLTVAGGPNEQFF. The sequenced DNA is TGTGCCAGCTCACCGTTGACGGTAGCGGGGGGGCCGAATGAGCAGTTCTTC. This receptor chain uses TRBV18 and TRBJ2-1; 11 bases in between match TRBD2. The germline V and J ends show losses of 3 bases and 7 bases respectively, and no gene match explains 11 bases of the junction. CDR1 KGHSH and CDR2 LQKENI are derived from the germline V gene. CDR3 length: 17 amino acids, cysteine to phenylalanine. Only CDR3 DNA is held: 51 bases, read in frame from base 1.